The 28 T cell receptor beta chains reported below all come from one sample, sequenced in a study of blood T cells in healthy people across ages. PCR was performed a second time for about 7 to 11 cycles using a sample-barcoded 5' primer and a J-beta primer mix. TCRdb re-called the 5' RACE reads through MiXCR, storing one row per CDR3 protein. The table lists approximately 400,000 distinct CDR3 sequences, about half of them singletons. The sequenced sample was blood. These receptors were obtained from a man aged 55 to 69 in good health.

This clonotype was counted ten times or more. V usage is TRBV28 and J usage is TRBJ2-7; 9 bases are a match to TRBD2. The V gene's germline CDR1 is MDHEN and CDR2 SYDVKM. With 7 bases clipped from V and 0 bases from J, the junction kept 7 bases outside the gene matches. This CDR3 is built from 15 residues. In DNA form, the CDR3 reads TGTGCCAGCACTTCGGGCGGGAGGGCCTCCTACGAGCAGTACTTC. Translated, it gives CASTSGGRASYEQYF.

The count of this clonotype is one. The V call is TRBV3-1, the J call TRBJ2-1; D is tentatively TRBD1 or TRBD2 (5 bases each). The CDR3 contains 14 residues. Germline V CDR1 and CDR2: LGHDT, YNNKEL (reference sequence). Trimming left V 5 bases short and J 4 bases short, with 12 bases between. The CDR3 region is CASSRDQIYNEQFF. The CDR3 nucleotides are TGTGCCAGCAGCAGGGACCAAATTTACAATGAGCAGTTCTTC.

The J gene is TRBJ1-2, the V gene TRBV9, with 9 bases lining up with TRBD1. V was clipped by 0 bases and J by 7 bases; unmatched bases: 7. This CDR3 has 15 amino acids. From germline, CDR1 is SGDLS and CDR2 YYNGEE. The CDR3 is CASSVGGWTGAGYTF. In DNA, the CDR3 is TGTGCCAGCAGCGTAGGAGGGTGGACAGGGGCTGGCTACACCTTC.

This chain links TRBV7-2 with TRBJ1-4; D unresolved. The CDR3 totals 15 residues. The V gene lost 4 bases and the J gene lost 5 bases, with 14 bases spanning the gap. Germline CDR1 reads SGHTA; CDR2 reads FQGNSA. DNA for the CDR3: TGTGCCAGCAGCTCGACGTTATGGATAAATGAAAAACTGTTTTTT. It encodes CASSSTLWINEKLFF. Full variable domain (remainder filled in from reference TRBV7-2 and TRBJ1-4): GAGVSQSPSNKVTEKGKDVELRCDPISGHTALYWYRQSLGQGLEFLIYFQGNSAPDKSGLPSDRFSAERTGGSVSTLTIQRTQQEDSAVYLCASSSTLWINEKLFFGSGTQLSVL.

This chain links TRBV6-5 with TRBJ2-3; 10 bases map to TRBD1. Germline CDR1 and CDR2: MNHEY and SVGAGI. With 7 bases clipped from V and 4 bases from J, the junction kept 8 bases outside the gene matches. CDR3 length: 15 residues. The CDR3 protein is CASTRKGQGSDTQYF. The CDR3 region has the DNA TGTGCCAGCACCAGAAAGGGACAGGGGTCAGATACGCAGTATTTT.

In this sample, this clonotype turned up a few times. V usage is TRBV7-2 and J usage is TRBJ2-3, with D possibly called TRBD1 or TRBD2 (5 bases each). This CDR3 region has 17 residues. The germline V gene encodes CDR1 SGHTA and CDR2 FQGNSA. With 0 bases removed from V and 5 bases from J, the gap between germline ends came to 18 bases. CDR3: CASSLASQGARGDTQYF. For the CDR3, the DNA is TGTGCCAGCAGCTTAGCGAGCCAGGGCGCACGGGGAGATACGCAGTATTTT.

This clonotype appeared a few times. The chain recombines TRBV2 with TRBJ2-5; TRBD2 matches 7 bases. There are 14 residues in the CDR3. CDR1 is SNHLY and CDR2 is FYNNEI in the germline V gene. Trimming took 6 bases from V and 0 from J; bases not matched to a gene: 4. CDR3: CASSETSNQETQYF. In DNA form, the CDR3 reads TGTGCCAGCAGCGAGACTAGCAACCAAGAGACCCAGTACTTC.

The DNA of the CDR3 is TGTGCCAGCAGCCCGGGGACAAACTCCTACAATGAGCAGTTCTTC. Protein sequence: CASSPGTNSYNEQFF. This rearrangement joins TRBV7-9 to TRBJ2-1, with a possible D match to TRBD1 (6 bases). The germline gives CDR1 SEHNR, CDR2 FQNEAQ (reference sequence). The CDR3 runs 15 residues. Between the trimmed V and J ends, which lost 5 bases and 0 bases, there was a span of 11 bases.

In regard to this clonotype: A single base separates this from a much larger clone, so it may be a read error. This chain links TRBV10-3 with TRBJ2-3; possible D gene TRBD2, 5 bases. This CDR3 is built from 14 residues. Trimming shortened V by 6 bases and J by 0 bases, and 10 bases separated the two germline ends. Germline CDR1 reads ENHRY; CDR2 reads SYGVKD. The DNA of the CDR3 is TGTGCCATCAGCGCGGGCGGTAGCACAGATACGCAGTATTTT. The encoded protein is CAISAGGSTDTQYF.

To note about this clonotype: An end of the junction differs from the germline gene, which may be a read error. The chain recombines TRBV4-3 with TRBJ2-7; 11 bases are shared with TRBD2. The V gene's germline CDR1 is LGHNA and CDR2 YSLEER. This CDR3 has 17 residues. In DNA form, the CDR3 reads TGCGCCAGCAGTCAAGGGGGTCTTAGCGGGAGGGCCTACGAGCAGTACTTC. Its protein is CASSQGGLSGRAYEQYF.

The rearrangement uses TRBV6-1 and TRBJ1-5; D remains unclear. The V gene lost 4 bases and the J gene lost 7 bases, with 11 bases spanning the gap. Germline assignment: CDR1 MNHNS and CDR2 SASEGT. CDR3 length equals 13 residues. The CDR3 DNA follows: TGTGCCAGCAGTGTTGGGGTGGAGCAGCCCCAGCATTTT. Encoded protein: CASSVGVEQPQHF.

The CDR3 nucleotides are TGTGCCAGCAGCCAAGACCCGGACAGGGCCTACGAGCAGTACTTC. Encoded protein: CASSQDPDRAYEQYF. The gene calls are TRBV4-2 and TRBJ2-1, with 8 positions matching TRBD1. The end of the DNA aligns better with TRBJ2-7, so the J call may be wrong. The CDR3 contains 15 residues. Germline loops: CDR1 LGHNA, CDR2 YNFKEQ.

The chain joins TRBV6-5 to TRBJ2-5, with 12 bases matching TRBD2. CDR1 and CDR2 (germline): MNHEY, SVGAGI. Trimming at V came to 0 bases and at J to 5 bases, leaving 10 bases not matched to a gene. The CDR3 runs to 18 residues. Here the CDR3 reads CASSYSGLAGYQGETQYF. In DNA, the CDR3 is TGTGCCAGCAGTTACTCCGGACTAGCGGGGTACCAGGGGGAGACCCAGTACTTC.

The chain recombines TRBV20-1 with TRBJ2-1; D is possibly TRBD2 (5 bases). The CDR3 extends over 13 amino acids. V was cut by 5 bases and J by 5 bases, with 13 bases left in between. The germline V gene has CDR1 DFQATT and CDR2 SNEGSKA (reference sequence). CDR3 DNA sequence: TGCAGTGCTGGCGCGCAGCGGAACAATGAGCAGTTCTTC. Encoded protein: CSAGAQRNNEQFF.

With regard to this clonotype: The junction departs from germline at one end; a sequencing error may be responsible. The V gene is TRBV7-9, the J gene TRBJ1-6; a weak D match, TRBD1 (6 bases). The germline gives CDR1 SEHNR, CDR2 FQNEAQ (reference sequence). This CDR3 comprises 16 residues. The DNA for the CDR3 is TGTGCCAGCAGCTTCCTGAAAGGGGGTCTGAGTTCACCCTTCCACTTT. This translates into CASSFLKGGLSSPFHF.

This clonotype appeared many times. The gene calls are TRBV20-1 and TRBJ2-5, with D possibly being TRBD2 (7 bases). In germline, CDR1 is DFQATT, CDR2 SNEGSKA (reference sequence). The CDR3 is 14 amino acids. The V gene lost 4 bases and the J gene lost 4 bases, with 16 bases spanning the gap. The CDR3 sequence is CSATKGEGPETQYF. CDR3 sequence (DNA): TGCAGTGCTACTAAGGGGGAGGGGCCAGAGACCCAGTACTTC.

This clonotype has more than one count but fewer than ten. V and J are TRBV20-1 and TRBJ2-7, with 10 bases matching TRBD2. Germline V lookup: CDR1 DFQATT, CDR2 SNEGSKA (reference sequence). V shed 7 bases, J shed 6 bases, and the junction held 12 bases outside the gene matches. CDR3 length equals 14 residues. The CDR3 DNA sequence: TGCAGTGTTTCCGGACTAGCGGTTACCTCCGAGCAGTACTTC. Its protein product is CSVSGLAVTSEQYF.

This clonotype appeared a few times. The chain has TRBV7-2 and TRBJ2-1, with a possible D match to TRBD1 (6 bases). Germline V gene lookup returns CDR1 SGHTA and CDR2 FQGNSA. The germline V and J ends were trimmed by 1 base and 2 bases, with 12 bases remaining between them. The CDR3 runs to 16 residues. CDR3 sequence (DNA): TGTGCCAGCAGCTTAGGATCGGCAGGGGCCTACAATGAGCAGTTCTTC. The encoded protein is CASSLGSAGAYNEQFF.

The rearrangement links TRBV6-2 or TRBV6-3 to TRBJ2-6, with 9 bases aligning to TRBD1. V shed 5 bases, J shed 0 bases, and the junction held 8 bases outside the gene matches. The CDR3 spans 18 residues. CDR1 is MNHEY and CDR2 is SVGEGT in the germline V gene. CDR3 sequence: CASSKRDRDFSGANVLTF. The DNA for the CDR3 is TGTGCCAGCAGTAAACGGGACAGGGATTTCTCTGGGGCCAACGTCCTGACTTTC.

V usage is TRBV2 and J usage is TRBJ2-3; D is unclear. Germline-derived CDR1 and CDR2 are SNHLY and FYNNEI. CDR3 length equals 14 residues. V lost 4 bases, J lost 8 bases, and 16 bases lay in between. The CDR3 sequence: CASSVKQPPRTQYF. The CDR3, as DNA: TGTGCCAGCAGTGTGAAACAACCCCCCCGTACGCAGTATTTT.

With regard to this clonotype: A clone one base away is much larger, so this may be a read error. The chain carries TRBV7-2 and TRBJ2-5; D possibly corresponds to TRBD2 (7 bases). V lost 5 bases and J 5 bases, leaving 21 bases between the germline ends. Germline CDR1 and CDR2: SGHTA and FQGNSA. This CDR3 is built from 16 residues. Written as DNA, the CDR3 is TGTGCCAGCAGCCAATTAAGGGGGGAGGGATGGGAGACCCAGTACTTC. As protein: CASSQLRGEGWETQYF. The full variable domain, completed using reference TRBV7-2 and TRBJ2-5, is GAGVSQSPSNKVTEKGKDVELRCDPISGHTALYWYRQSLGQGLEFLIYFQGNSAPDKSGLPSDRFSAERTGGSVSTLTIQRTQQEDSAVYLCASSQLRGEGWETQYFGPGTRLLVL.

This clonotype was recorded once. The J gene is TRBJ1-2, the V gene TRBV28; 7 positions agree with TRBD1. J was trimmed by 2 bases and V by 5 bases; bases with no gene match: 2. Germline values: CDR1 MDHEN, CDR2 SYDVKM. The CDR3 has 13 amino acids. As DNA, the CDR3 is TGTGCCAGCAGTCACAGGGGCAACTATGGCTACACCTTC. This gives the protein CASSHRGNYGYTF.

This chain uses TRBV5-1 with TRBJ1-4; D call uncertain. The length of the CDR3 is 13 residues. The germline CDR1 and CDR2 sequences are SGHRS and YFSETQ. V was clipped by 0 bases and J by 10 bases, with 10 bases between them. The chain's CDR3 is CASSLETSRKLFF. The CDR3 region has the DNA TGCGCCAGCAGCTTGGAAACGTCGCGAAAACTGTTTTTT.

The J gene is TRBJ2-3, the V gene TRBV7-8; D unresolved. Trimming left V 3 bases short and J 0 bases short, with 7 bases between. This CDR3 has 14 residues. In germline, CDR1 is SGHVS, CDR2 FQNEAQ. The CDR3 nucleotides read TGTGCCAGCAGCTTTAGGGTTAGCACAGATACGCAGTATTTT. It translates to CASSFRVSTDTQYF.

This clonotype was counted once. CDR3: CASTNRDPGEEQFF. The CDR3 nucleotides are TGCGCCAGCACAAATCGGGACCCGGGGGAGGAGCAGTTCTTC. The chain couples TRBV4-1 to TRBJ2-1; a possible D gene is TRBD2 (6 bases). The CDR3 runs to 14 residues. The germline V and J ends were trimmed by 7 bases and 10 bases, with 20 bases remaining between them. CDR1 is MGHRA, CDR2 YSYEKL, per germline.

This clonotype was observed many times. The chain has TRBV7-2 and TRBJ2-5, with TRBD2 matching 12 bases. Germline values: CDR1 SGHTA, CDR2 FQGNSA. The CDR3 totals 14 residues. Trimming took 4 bases from V and 4 from J; bases not matched to a gene: 1. Here the CDR3 DNA reads TGTGCCAGCAGCTCTAGCGGGAGGGGAGAGACCCAGTACTTC. This encodes CASSSSGRGETQYF.

J is TRBJ1-1 and V is TRBV20-1, with 7 positions matching TRBD1. The ends lost 5 bases at V and 13 bases at J; junction bases unmatched: 7. CDR3 length: 10 amino acids. Germline-derived CDR1 and CDR2 are DFQATT and SNEGSKA (reference sequence). CDR3: CSALDRFGFF. The CDR3 region has the DNA TGCAGTGCTCTGGACAGGTTCGGTTTCTTT.

The chain couples TRBV20-1 to TRBJ1-2; D is undetermined. Trimming removed 4 bases at V and 4 bases at J, with 13 bases between. Per the germline V gene, CDR1 is DFQATT and CDR2 is SNEGSKA (reference sequence). The CDR3 has 13 amino acids. The CDR3 DNA sequence: TGCAGTGCTATCAACGCCGGGTCCTATGGCTACACCTTC. This translates into CSAINAGSYGYTF.